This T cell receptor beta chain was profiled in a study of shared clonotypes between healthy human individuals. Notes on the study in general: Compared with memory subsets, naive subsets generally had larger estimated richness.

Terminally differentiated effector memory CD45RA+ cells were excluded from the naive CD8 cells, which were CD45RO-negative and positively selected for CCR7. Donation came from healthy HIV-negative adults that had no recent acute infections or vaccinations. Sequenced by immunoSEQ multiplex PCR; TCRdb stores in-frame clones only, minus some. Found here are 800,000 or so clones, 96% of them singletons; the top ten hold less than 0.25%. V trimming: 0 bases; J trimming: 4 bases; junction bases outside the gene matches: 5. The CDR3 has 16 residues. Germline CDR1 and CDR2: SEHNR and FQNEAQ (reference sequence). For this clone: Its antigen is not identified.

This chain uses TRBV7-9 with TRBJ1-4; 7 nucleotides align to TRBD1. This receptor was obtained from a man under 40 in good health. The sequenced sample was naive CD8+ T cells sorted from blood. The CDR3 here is CASSLAGTALNEKLFF. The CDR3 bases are TGTGCCAGCAGCTTAGCTGGGACAGCTCTTAATGAAAAACTGTTTTTT. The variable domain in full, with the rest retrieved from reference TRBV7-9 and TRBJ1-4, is DTGVSQNPRHKITKRGQNVTFRCDPISEHNRLYWYRQTLGQGPEFLTYFQNEAQLEKSRLLSDRFSAERPKGSFSTLEIQRTEQGDSAMYLCASSLAGTALNEKLFFGSGTQLSVL.